A single sample is the source of the 30 T cell receptor beta chains below, sequenced in a study of OX40 agonist ivuxolimab in advanced cancers. Produced via immunoSEQ multiplex PCR; TCRdb's table is partial and in-frame only. The sample yields 90,000 to 100,000 clones, 75% to 90% seen once. Sequences were derived from CD4+ or CD8+ T cells sorted from blood, sampled in a trial of the OX40 agonist ivuxolimab. These receptors originate from an adult with an advanced solid tumor such as melanoma, head and neck, liver or kidney cancer.

This clone was seen only a few times. The V call is TRBV30, the J call TRBJ1-5; D might be TRBD1 (6 bases). Deletions cut 1 base from V and 7 bases from J, with 11 bases between. Germline-derived CDR1 and CDR2 are GTSNPN and SVGIG (reference sequence). This CDR3 contains 13 residues. This chain's CDR3 is CAWSEGVSQPQHF. The CDR3 coding sequence is TGTGCCTGGAGTGAGGGGGTAAGCCAGCCCCAGCATTTT. Using reference TRBV30 and TRBJ1-5 for the parts outside the CDR3, the full variable domain is SQTIHQWPATLVQPVGSPLSLECTVEGTSNPNLYWYRQAAGRGLQLLFYSVGIGQISSEVPQNLSASRPQDRQFILSSKKLLLSDSGFYLCAWSEGVSQPQHFGDGTRLSIL.

The chain employs TRBV5-1 and TRBJ2-2; no firm D call. The germline gives CDR1 SGHRS, CDR2 YFSETQ. The CDR3 has 14 residues. Trimming stripped 7 bases from V and 0 bases from J, with 10 bases between. The CDR3 nucleotides are TGCGCCAGCGAACGAGGCCCGAACACCGGGGAGCTGTTTTTT. Its protein is CASERGPNTGELFF.

The chain combines TRBV7-2 with TRBJ2-3, with D possibly matching TRBD2 (5 bases). Per germline, CDR1 SGHTA and CDR2 FQGNSA. The V gene lost 7 bases and the J gene lost 0 bases, with 14 bases spanning the gap. The length of the CDR3 is 15 residues. The CDR3, as DNA: TGTGCCAGCACCCTAGCAGGAACCAGCACAGATACGCAGTATTTT. Translation: CASTLAGTSTDTQYF.

The gene calls are TRBV27 and TRBJ2-7; D could derive from TRBD1 or TRBD2 (5 bases each). CDR1 and CDR2 from the germline V gene are MNHEY and SMNVEV (reference sequence). This CDR3 region has 15 residues. V was pared by 4 bases and J by 2 bases, with 15 bases between. The CDR3 coding sequence is TGTGCCAGCAGTTCTCCGGGGCAGGGTGCCTACGAGCAGTACTTC. Amino acid sequence: CASSSPGQGAYEQYF.

This rearrangement joins TRBV28 to TRBJ2-6; D may be TRBD2 (5 bases). Germline V gene data show CDR1 as MDHEN and CDR2 as SYDVKM. Trimming left V 5 bases short and J 0 bases short, with 11 bases between. The CDR3 has 16 residues. The CDR3 is CASSGYTSSGANVLTF. The CDR3 nucleotides are TGTGCCAGCAGTGGATATACTAGCTCTGGGGCCAACGTCCTGACTTTC. The full variable domain, rest sourced from reference TRBV28 and TRBJ2-6, is DVKVTQSSRYLVKRTGEKVFLECVQDMDHENMFWYRQDPGLGLRLIYFSYDVKMKEKGDIPEGYSVSREKKERFSLILESASTNQTSMYLCASSGYTSSGANVLTFGAGSRLTVL.

In its sample, this clone is medium-sized. This chain joins TRBV5-1 and TRBJ1-2; 10 positions agree with TRBD1. Germline lookup yields CDR1 SGHRS and CDR2 YFSETQ. Trimming cost V 4 bases and J 1 base; bases outside gene matches: 10. CDR3 length: 17 residues. CDR3: CASSRIGQGGGNYGYTF. CDR3 sequence (DNA): TGCGCCAGCAGCCGAATTGGACAGGGGGGAGGTAACTATGGCTACACCTTC. The full variable domain, rest sourced from reference TRBV5-1 and TRBJ1-2, is KAGVTQTPRYLIKTRGQQVTLSCSPISGHRSVSWYQQTPGQGLQFLFEYFSETQRNKGNFPGRFSGRQFSNSRSEMNVSTLELGDSALYLCASSRIGQGGGNYGYTFGSGTRLTVV.

Of note for this clone: Different DNA sequences within this sample yield the same CDR3. The J gene is TRBJ1-1, the V gene TRBV27; TRBD1 is a possible D gene (6 bases). CDR3 length equals 14 residues. Germline CDR1 reads MNHEY; CDR2 reads SMNVEV (reference sequence). V was clipped by 4 bases and J by 4 bases, with 13 bases between them. CDR3: CASSSPPRGTEAFF. In DNA form, the CDR3 reads TGTGCCAGCAGTTCCCCGCCCAGGGGCACTGAAGCTTTCTTT.

This CDR3 is CASSQVGIAGRHEQFF. For the CDR3, the DNA is TGCGCCAGCAGCCAAGTCGGGATAGCGGGAAGGCATGAGCAGTTCTTC. The chain employs TRBV4-3 and TRBJ2-1, with 8 bases that match TRBD2. The J segment lost 8 bases and the V segment lost 1 base, leaving 10 bases of the junction unmatched. The germline V gene has CDR1 LGHNA and CDR2 YSLEER. This CDR3 comprises 16 residues.

The chain recombines TRBV7-2 with TRBJ1-2; 9 nucleotides agree with TRBD1. With 5 bases clipped from V and 8 bases from J, the junction kept 9 bases outside the gene matches. The CDR3 has 14 residues. Germline V CDR1 and CDR2: SGHTA, FQGNSA. This CDR3 is CASSPGTGFGGYTF. CDR3 bases: TGTGCCAGCAGCCCCGGGACAGGGTTCGGAGGCTACACCTTC.

The V gene is TRBV9, the J gene TRBJ1-2, with 8 bases fitting TRBD1. The germline V gene has CDR1 SGDLS and CDR2 YYNGEE. V shed 4 bases and J 8 bases; nucleotides not matched to a gene: 19. The CDR3 has 17 residues. In nucleotides, the CDR3 is TGTGCCAGCAGCCCTCAACCCACACAGGGGGGGCAGAGGGGCTACACCTTC. Encoded protein: CASSPQPTQGGQRGYTF.

The J gene is TRBJ2-7, the V gene TRBV5-1; D possibly corresponds to TRBD2 (5 bases). The CDR3 has 8 residues. Germline V lookup: CDR1 SGHRS, CDR2 YFSETQ. Written as DNA, the CDR3 is TGCGCCACCCAAAAGAGGGACGTC. As protein: CATQKRDV.

V and J are TRBV9 and TRBJ2-2, with 11 bases lining up with TRBD2. J gave up 4 bases and V 2 bases, and 4 bases lay outside the gene matches. Germline lookup yields CDR1 SGDLS and CDR2 YYNGEE. This CDR3 region has 16 residues. DNA for the CDR3: TGTGCCAGCAGCGTTAGCGGGAGGGCCGGCACCGGGGAGCTGTTTTTT. This sequence encodes CASSVSGRAGTGELFF.

The chain employs TRBV10-2 and TRBJ2-2; tentative D call: TRBD2 (6 bases). Trimming left V 6 bases short and J 4 bases short, with 9 bases between. The CDR3 spans 13 residues. CDR1 WSHSY and CDR2 SAAADI come from the germline V gene. DNA of the CDR3: TGCGCCAGCAGGGCGGGAATCACCGGGGAGCTGTTTTTT. Translated: CASRAGITGELFF.

CDR3 in DNA: TGTGCCAGCAGCTTTGGCGACGCGACCCAGTACTTC. Translation: CASSFGDATQYF. The chain has TRBV7-9 and TRBJ2-5; D is ambiguous. The CDR3 sequence is 12 residues long. The V and J ends lost 3 bases and 7 bases respectively, with 9 bases between them. From germline, CDR1 is SEHNR and CDR2 FQNEAQ (reference sequence). The complete variable domain, with remaining parts taken from reference TRBV7-9 and TRBJ2-5, reads DTGVSQNPRHKITKRGQNVTFRCDPISEHNRLYWYRQTLGQGPEFLTYFQNEAQLEKSRLLSDRFSAERPKGSFSTLEIQRTEQGDSAMYLCASSFGDATQYFGPGTRLLVL.

V gene TRBV7-3 combines with J gene TRBJ2-2; the match to TRBD2 covers 11 bases. The V gene end was trimmed by 1 base and the J gene end by 1 base; junction bases not matched to a gene: 8. CDR3 length equals 19 residues. CDR1 and CDR2 from the germline V gene are SGHTA and FQGTGA. The CDR3 region is CASSLKGRLAGLNTGELFF. In nucleotides, the CDR3 is TGTGCCAGCAGCTTAAAGGGGAGACTAGCGGGGTTGAACACCGGGGAGCTGTTTTTT.

The CDR3 here is CASSLGHPASEQYV. The CDR3 DNA is TGTGCCAGCAGTTTGGGTCACCCAGCTTCCGAGCAGTACGTC. This chain connects TRBV28 to TRBJ2-7; D ambiguous. Per germline, CDR1 MDHEN and CDR2 SYDVKM. This CDR3 spans 14 amino acids. V shed 3 bases and J shed 6 bases, with 15 bases lying between them.

This clone was observed a single time. The V call is TRBV18, the J call TRBJ1-5, with 9 bases identical to TRBD1. J gave up 8 bases and V 4 bases, and 9 bases lay outside the gene matches. Per germline, CDR1 KGHSH and CDR2 LQKENI. The CDR3 has 15 residues. CDR3 in amino acids: CASSQQDRGLEPQHF. The CDR3 nucleotides are TGTGCCAGCTCACAGCAGGACAGGGGTTTGGAGCCCCAGCATTTT.

V usage is TRBV9 and J usage is TRBJ1-2; D not certain. This CDR3 has 17 amino acids. Trimming cost V 4 bases and J 0 bases, with 19 bases left between them. Germline assignment: CDR1 SGDLS and CDR2 YYNGEE. CDR3: CASSHSRGGSANYGYTF. The CDR3 coding sequence is TGTGCCAGCAGCCACAGTAGAGGAGGCTCAGCTAACTATGGCTACACCTTC. Complete variable domain (other parts from reference TRBV9 and TRBJ1-2): DSGVTQTPKHLITATGQRVTLRCSPRSGDLSVYWYQQSLDQGLQFLIQYYNGEERAKGNILERFSAQQFPDLHSELNLSSLELGDSALYFCASSHSRGGSANYGYTFGSGTRLTVV.

This rearrangement joins TRBV21-1 to TRBJ1-6. TRBV21-1 is an annotated pseudogene. This CDR3 is built from 18 residues. The DNA of the CDR3 is TGTGCCAGCAGCAAAGCGATCAGAGGGCCATCCTATAATTCACCCCTCCACTTT. Translated: CASSKAIRGPSYNSPLHF.

The chain joins TRBV5-4 to TRBJ2-3; 16 bases map to TRBD2. The CDR3 consists of 16 residues. In germline, CDR1 is SGHNT, CDR2 YYREEE (reference sequence). The junction had 5 bases not matched to a gene; V was cut back by 4 bases and J by 6 bases. Here the CDR3 DNA reads TGTGCCAGCAGCCCGGGACTAGCGGGAGGGGCCGATACGCAGTATTTT. Translated: CASSPGLAGGADTQYF.

The V and J genes are TRBV5-1 and TRBJ2-1; 12 bases line up with TRBD2. The V segment lost 1 base and the J segment 7 bases; nucleotides outside the gene matches: 0. The CDR3 consists of 14 residues. Germline V lookup: CDR1 SGHRS, CDR2 YFSETQ. In DNA, the CDR3 is TGCGCCAGCAGCTTGACTAGCGGGAGGAATGAGCAGTTCTTC. This sequence encodes CASSLTSGRNEQFF.

This chain connects TRBV6-1 to TRBJ2-7; 10 bases align to TRBD2. CDR1 is MNHNS, CDR2 SASEGT, per germline. J gave up 2 bases and V 4 bases, and 11 bases lay outside the gene matches. The CDR3 is 17 residues long. In nucleotides, the CDR3 is TGTGCCAGCAGTGGGTTATACCGGACTAGCGGAACCTACGAGCAGTACGTC. It yields the protein CASSGLYRTSGTYEQYV.

The chain's CDR3 is CASRDEGHLNTGELFF. CDR3 in DNA: TGCGCCAGCAGGGATGAGGGACATCTAAACACCGGGGAGCTGTTTTTT. V and J are TRBV5-1 and TRBJ2-2, with a weak D call TRBD1 (6 bases). This CDR3 comprises 16 residues. V dropped 5 bases and J dropped 2 bases, with 16 bases sitting between them. Germline V gene sequence: CDR1 SGHRS, CDR2 YFSETQ.

This clone has only one observation. The chain couples TRBV30 to TRBJ1-2; D may be TRBD1 (6 bases). The V end was cut by 2 bases, the J end by 8 bases, with 15 bases between. Per germline, CDR1 GTSNPN and CDR2 SVGIG (reference sequence). The CDR3 length is 13 residues. The CDR3 protein is CAWSPQGPEGYTF. The DNA of the CDR3 is TGTGCCTGGAGTCCGCAGGGGCCGGAGGGCTACACCTTC.

The chain joins TRBV28 to TRBJ1-2, with D possibly matching TRBD1 (6 bases). Germline lookup yields CDR1 MDHEN and CDR2 SYDVKM. CDR3 length: 14 amino acids. Trimming stripped 5 bases from V and 5 bases from J, with 15 bases between. CDR3 bases: TGTGCCAGCAGTCCCCCGGGACAAAAGTATGGCTACACCTTC. It encodes CASSPPGQKYGYTF.

This clone was observed a single time. The chain combines TRBV21-1 with TRBJ1-1. TRBV21-1 is a pseudogene. This CDR3 has 15 residues. The CDR3 region is CASSKAGGQRTEAFF. The CDR3 bases are TGTGCCAGCAGCAAAGCAGGGGGGCAAAGGACTGAAGCTTTCTTT.

J is TRBJ2-3 and V is TRBV28, with a weak D call TRBD2 (5 bases). Germline CDR1 reads MDHEN; CDR2 reads SYDVKM. V was shortened by 3 bases and J by 1 base, with 26 bases between the two germline ends. The CDR3 covers 20 residues. The CDR3 is CASSFFSGLGKVPGTDTQYF. CDR3 sequence (DNA): TGTGCCAGCAGTTTTTTCTCCGGACTGGGGAAGGTTCCGGGCACAGATACGCAGTATTTT.

The chain links TRBV7-2 to TRBJ1-3; tentative D call: TRBD1 (5 bases). V lost 1 base, J lost 2 bases, and 12 bases lay in between. There are 16 residues in the CDR3. CDR1 SGHTA and CDR2 FQGNSA come from the germline V gene. As DNA, the CDR3 is TGTGCCAGCAGCTTAGAACCAGGACATACTGGAAACACCATATATTTT. It translates to CASSLEPGHTGNTIYF.

The gene calls are TRBV6-5 and TRBJ2-3; tentatively, D is TRBD2 (5 bases). The V and J ends lost 0 bases and 1 base respectively, with 5 bases between them. Germline V gene data show CDR1 as MNHEY and CDR2 as SVGAGI. CDR3 length: 14 amino acids. CDR3 sequence (DNA): TGTGCCAGCAGTTACTCGGGAGGCACAGATACGCAGTATTTT. Translation: CASSYSGGTDTQYF.

This clone was seen just once. The gene calls are TRBV11-2 and TRBJ1-4; D not resolved. Trimming took 5 bases from V and 0 from J, leaving 7 bases between them. Germline assignment: CDR1 SGHAT and CDR2 FQNNGV. This CDR3 region has 14 residues. This CDR3 reads CASSPWATNEKLFF. CDR3 in DNA: TGTGCCAGCAGCCCCTGGGCAACTAATGAAAAACTGTTTTTT.